The entry below describes one T cell receptor beta chain. Its antigen is as yet unknown. The data belong to a study of shared clonotypes between healthy human individuals. Findings of the study overall: Memory subsets had estimated richness that was generally smaller than that of naive subsets. The four-donor shared clonotypes exceeded non-shared clonotypes in generation probability, with non-shared ones scoring lower. A handful of donors showed sharing of about 4.6% of naive CD4 clonotypes. Rarefaction analysis demonstrated incomplete sorted-subset sequencing notwithstanding large depth.

TCRdb's copy holds only in-frame clones and misses some; the assay was immunoSEQ multiplex PCR. The sample has about 2.4 million clones; more than 85% are singletons. CDR3 length equals 16 residues. V gave up 5 bases and J gave up 5 bases, with 19 bases separating them. Germline lookup yields CDR1 SGHVS and CDR2 FQNEAQ. The chain carries TRBV7-8 and TRBJ2-1; possibly TRBD1 for D (6 bases). Sequencing used naive CD4+ T cells from PBMCs. Subset described: CD45RA+ positively selected. This receptor was identified in a man between 18 and 29 years old in good health. Some clones in this sample may be carry-over from other donors' samples. The CDR3 protein is CASSGSLGRGNNEQFF. The CDR3 nucleotides are TGTGCCAGCAGCGGATCTTTGGGCAGGGGAAACAATGAGCAGTTCTTC.